This record looks at one T cell receptor beta chain sequence and its context. The CDR3 length is 15 residues. CDR1 is SGHRS and CDR2 is YFSETQ in the germline V gene. V lost 4 bases to trimming and J lost 0 bases, with 13 bases between them. These data are taken from a study of blood T cell repertoires in COVID-19. Study-wide context: Sources were T cells, B-cell-depleted T cells, or PBMCs; the material itself was cDNA or gDNA.

Original handling: Quantification of nucleated cells was approximated via reference gene primer amplification. Sequenced by immunoSEQ multiplex PCR; TCRdb stores in-frame clones only, minus some. That table furnishes V, J and clone size, whereas the DNA furnished D and trimming. The sample contains about 200,000 clones, 70% to 90% of which appear only once. The clonotype comes from an elderly woman with acute or convalescent COVID-19. The sequenced material came from peripheral blood. The chain couples TRBV5-1 to TRBJ1-1; D not certain. The CDR3 coding sequence is TGCGCCAGCAGCCCTTTAGCGGATTTGAACACTGAAGCTTTCTTT. This sequence encodes CASSPLADLNTEAFF.